This is a list of T cell receptor beta chains from one sample in a study of radiation and T cells in renal cell carcinoma. The protocol was immunoSEQ multiplex PCR, while the TCRdb copy is restricted to in-frame clones and leaves out a portion. This repertoire shows 100,000 to 150,000 clones, 81% found once; its top ten account for under 6.5%. This specimen consisted of blood, obtained from a patient whose treatment included radiotherapy and nephrectomy. These receptors all stem from a man aged 50-59 years with renal cell carcinoma. Each CDR3 is given with its conserved first and last residue. D genes are given only for firm matches. Only some rows state a clone size, as once, few, many or a class for expanded clones.

size: -; J: TRBJ2-1; V: TRBV30; D: TRBD2; DNA: TGTGCCTGGTCAATTAGCGGGGGGGCGCGGAATGAGCAGTTCTTC; CDR3: CAWSISGGARNEQFF
size: -; J: TRBJ2-7; V: TRBV19; D: TRBD1; DNA: TGTGCCAGTAGTATCCGGACAGGGGCTTCCTACGAGCAGTACTTC; CDR3: CASSIRTGASYEQYF
size: -; J: TRBJ2-1; V: TRBV28; D: -; DNA: TGTGCCAGCACTCCTACTCAGACCAGATACAATGAGCAGTTCTTC; CDR3: CASTPTQTRYNEQFF
size: once; J: TRBJ2-7; V: TRBV9; D: -; DNA: TGTGCCAGCAGCGGCGGACCCCTCAGTAGCAACGAGCAGTACTTC; CDR3: CASSGGPLSSNEQYF
size: -; J: TRBJ2-1; V: TRBV6-6; D: TRBD1; DNA: TGTGCCAGCAGTTACTCGGGTGACAGGGTCGGCGATGAGCAGTTCTTC; CDR3: CASSYSGDRVGDEQFF
size: -; J: TRBJ1-1; V: TRBV27; D: -; DNA: TGTGCCAGCACTACTTCCGCCAGGGGCAGGGGATTCGGCAGGAACACTGAAGCTTTCTTT; CDR3: CASTTSARGRGFGRNTEAFF
size: -; J: TRBJ1-1; V: TRBV11-1; D: TRBD1; DNA: TGTGCCTCAACCAGGGGGACAGGGGGCGGGGATACTGAAGCTTTCTTT; CDR3: CASTRGTGGGDTEAFF
size: -; J: TRBJ1-4; V: TRBV5-1; D: -; DNA: TGCGCCAGCAGCTTGATGTCGGGCAGGACTAATGAAAAACTGTTTTTT; CDR3: CASSLMSGRTNEKLFF
size: -; J: TRBJ1-3; V: TRBV10-3; D: TRBD1; DNA: TGTGCCATCCGGGACAGCACTAACTCTGGAAACACCATATATTTT; CDR3: CAIRDSTNSGNTIYF
size: -; J: TRBJ1-1; V: TRBV5-5; D: -; DNA: TGTGCCAGCAGCGTGAGGCTAAATGACAATGAAGCTTTCTTT; CDR3: CASSVRLNDNEAFF
size: -; J: TRBJ1-1; V: TRBV5-1; D: TRBD1; DNA: TGCGCCAGCAGCGGGACAGCTACGAACACTGAAGCTTTCTTT; CDR3: CASSGTATNTEAFF
size: -; J: TRBJ1-2; V: TRBV9; D: TRBD1; DNA: TGTGCCAGCAGCGTAGGGACCGGCGCGTTGGGACAGGGAATGAGTGGCTACACCTTC; CDR3: CASSVGTGALGQGMSGYTF
size: once; J: TRBJ2-1; V: TRBV9; D: -; DNA: TGTGCCAGCAGCACCACTCGGGAGTTTCTTGTTGAGCAGTTCTTC; CDR3: CASSTTREFLVEQFF
size: -; J: TRBJ2-5; V: TRBV4-3; D: TRBD2; DNA: TGCGCCAGCAGCCAAGGACTAGCCGGGACCCAGTACTTC; CDR3: CASSQGLAGTQYF
size: -; J: TRBJ2-1; V: TRBV7-2; D: -; DNA: TGTGCTTCAGCGGATAGCTCCTACAATGAGCAGTTCTTC; CDR3: CASADSSYNEQFF
size: few; J: TRBJ2-4; V: TRBV25-1; D: -; DNA: TGTGCCAGCAGTGAAATGATGTTAGGTTCCATTCAGTACTTC; CDR3: CASSEMMLGSIQYF
size: -; J: TRBJ1-3; V: TRBV5-6; D: TRBD1; DNA: TGTGCCAGCAGCCCCCCTTGGGGACAGGGCACTGGAAACACCATATATTTT; CDR3: CASSPPWGQGTGNTIYF
size: once; J: TRBJ2-1; V: TRBV14; D: TRBD2; DNA: TGTGCCAGCAGCCCCCTTGGACTAGCGGGTTCCGATGAGCAGTTCTTC; CDR3: CASSPLGLAGSDEQFF
size: -; J: TRBJ1-5; V: TRBV19; D: TRBD1; DNA: TGTGCCAGTAGTATAGGTCGAAGGACAGGGGGACGCAATCAGCCCCAGCATTTT; CDR3: CASSIGRRTGGRNQPQHF
size: -; J: TRBJ1-3; V: TRBV10-3; D: -; DNA: TGTGCCATCAGTGAGTCTAGGACGAGAGGTGGAAACACCATATATTTT; CDR3: CAISESRTRGGNTIYF
size: -; J: TRBJ2-7; V: TRBV28; D: TRBD1; DNA: TGTGCCAGCAGTTTGCCGGGACAGCGCTCCTACGAGCAGTACTTC; CDR3: CASSLPGQRSYEQYF
size: -; J: TRBJ1-4; V: TRBV19; D: TRBD1; DNA: TGTGCCAGTAGTACAAAACAGGGGGCGAATGAAAAACTGTTTTTT; CDR3: CASSTKQGANEKLFF
size: -; J: TRBJ1-1; V: TRBV7-3; D: -; DNA: TGTGCCAGCAGTCCTGGCCGGGGCCCCAACACTGAAGCTTTCTTT; CDR3: CASSPGRGPNTEAFF
size: -; J: TRBJ2-2; V: TRBV5-1; D: -; DNA: TGCGCCAGCAGCTTGGAGGCCGGGGAGCTGTTTTTT; CDR3: CASSLEAGELFF
size: -; J: TRBJ2-5; V: TRBV5-1; D: TRBD2; DNA: TGCGCCAGCAGCGGACCGACTAGCGGGGGGCAAGAGACCCAGTACTTC; CDR3: CASSGPTSGGQETQYF
size: -; J: TRBJ2-3; V: TRBV6-5; D: TRBD2; DNA: TGTGCCAGCAGTGCGGGACTAATAGACACAGATACGCAGTATTTT; CDR3: CASSAGLIDTDTQYF
size: -; J: TRBJ2-1; V: TRBV6-1; D: -; DNA: TGTGCCAGCAGTGAAGTAGACTTGCGGGCGTTGGGCTACAGCAATGAGCAGTTCTTC; CDR3: CASSEVDLRALGYSNEQFF
size: -; J: TRBJ1-2; V: TRBV4-1; D: TRBD1; DNA: TGCGCCAGCAGCCAAGGGACAGGGACTAGCTATGGCTACACCTTC; CDR3: CASSQGTGTSYGYTF
size: -; J: TRBJ1-6; V: TRBV14; D: -; DNA: TGTGCCAGCAGCCAACATTTGGGAAGTCCTTCACCCCTCCACTTT; CDR3: CASSQHLGSPSPLHF
size: -; J: TRBJ2-3; V: TRBV2; D: TRBD2; DNA: TGTGCCAGCAGGACCACTAGCGGCATCACAGATACGCAGTATTTT; CDR3: CASRTTSGITDTQYF
size: -; J: TRBJ1-1; V: TRBV10-3; D: -; DNA: TGTGCCATCAGTGAGCCAAACGTCCGGACTGAAGCTTTCTTT; CDR3: CAISEPNVRTEAFF
size: -; J: TRBJ2-7; V: TRBV15; D: TRBD2; DNA: TGTGCCACCAGCAGAGATAGCGGGGGGGCCTATGAGCAGTACTTC; CDR3: CATSRDSGGAYEQYF
size: -; J: TRBJ2-5; V: TRBV9; D: -; DNA: TGTGCCAGCAGCGTTCAGGGGCAAGAGACCCAGTACTTC; CDR3: CASSVQGQETQYF
size: once; J: TRBJ1-2; V: TRBV28; D: -; DNA: TGTGCCAGCAGGACCGGGACGTTGGACTATGGCTACACCTTC; CDR3: CASRTGTLDYGYTF
size: -; J: TRBJ2-7; V: TRBV28; D: TRBD1; DNA: TGTGCCAGCAGTCCCTCCGGACAGGGCTACGAGCAGTACTTC; CDR3: CASSPSGQGYEQYF
size: -; J: TRBJ2-1; V: TRBV4-1; D: TRBD2; DNA: TGCGCCAGCAGCCAAGATGGGCGGGGGGCGAACAATGAGCAGTTCTTC; CDR3: CASSQDGRGANNEQFF